This entry concerns a single T cell receptor (beta chain). The donor cohort consisted entirely of Caucasian adults residing in Nashville, Tennessee. PCR replicates from unsorted PBMC used about 310 ng DNA, and this amount was some 31,000 T cell genomes. Data came from immunoSEQ multiplex PCR; TCRdb stores just in-frame clones and leaves some out. The profile shows hundreds of thousands of clones, around 78% of them singletons. This record belongs to a study of shared clonotypes between healthy human individuals. CDR1 and CDR2 (germline): SGHDT, YYEEEE. V was clipped by 5 bases and J by 6 bases; unmatched bases: 6. The CDR3 covers 14 residues.

This TCR was recovered from a woman aged 40 to 50 in good health. Some clones in this sample may be carry-over from other donors' samples. Sequencing used PBMCs. The gene calls are TRBV5-6 and TRBJ1-4; 8 bases are a match to TRBD1. The chain's CDR3 is CASRPPDRDEKLFF. The CDR3, as DNA: TGTGCCAGCAGACCACCGGACAGGGATGAAAAACTGTTTTTT.